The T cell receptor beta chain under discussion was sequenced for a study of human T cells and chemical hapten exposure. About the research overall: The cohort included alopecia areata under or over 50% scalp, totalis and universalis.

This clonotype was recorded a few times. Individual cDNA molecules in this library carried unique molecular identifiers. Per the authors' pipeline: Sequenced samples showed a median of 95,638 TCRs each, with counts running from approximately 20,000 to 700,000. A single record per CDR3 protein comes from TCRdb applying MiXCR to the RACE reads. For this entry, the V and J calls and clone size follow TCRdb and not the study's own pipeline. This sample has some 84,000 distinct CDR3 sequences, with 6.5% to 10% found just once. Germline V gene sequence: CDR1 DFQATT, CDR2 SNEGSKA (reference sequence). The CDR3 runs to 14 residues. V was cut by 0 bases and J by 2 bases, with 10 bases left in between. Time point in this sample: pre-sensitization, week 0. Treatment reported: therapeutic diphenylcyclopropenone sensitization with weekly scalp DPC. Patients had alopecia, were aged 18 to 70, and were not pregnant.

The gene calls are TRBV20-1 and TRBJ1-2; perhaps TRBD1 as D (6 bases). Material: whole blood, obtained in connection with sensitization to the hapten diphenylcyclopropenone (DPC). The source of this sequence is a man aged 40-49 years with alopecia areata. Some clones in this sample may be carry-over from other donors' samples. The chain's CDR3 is CSARDPTGNYGYTF. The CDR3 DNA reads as TGCAGTGCTAGAGATCCAACAGGGAACTATGGCTACACCTTC.